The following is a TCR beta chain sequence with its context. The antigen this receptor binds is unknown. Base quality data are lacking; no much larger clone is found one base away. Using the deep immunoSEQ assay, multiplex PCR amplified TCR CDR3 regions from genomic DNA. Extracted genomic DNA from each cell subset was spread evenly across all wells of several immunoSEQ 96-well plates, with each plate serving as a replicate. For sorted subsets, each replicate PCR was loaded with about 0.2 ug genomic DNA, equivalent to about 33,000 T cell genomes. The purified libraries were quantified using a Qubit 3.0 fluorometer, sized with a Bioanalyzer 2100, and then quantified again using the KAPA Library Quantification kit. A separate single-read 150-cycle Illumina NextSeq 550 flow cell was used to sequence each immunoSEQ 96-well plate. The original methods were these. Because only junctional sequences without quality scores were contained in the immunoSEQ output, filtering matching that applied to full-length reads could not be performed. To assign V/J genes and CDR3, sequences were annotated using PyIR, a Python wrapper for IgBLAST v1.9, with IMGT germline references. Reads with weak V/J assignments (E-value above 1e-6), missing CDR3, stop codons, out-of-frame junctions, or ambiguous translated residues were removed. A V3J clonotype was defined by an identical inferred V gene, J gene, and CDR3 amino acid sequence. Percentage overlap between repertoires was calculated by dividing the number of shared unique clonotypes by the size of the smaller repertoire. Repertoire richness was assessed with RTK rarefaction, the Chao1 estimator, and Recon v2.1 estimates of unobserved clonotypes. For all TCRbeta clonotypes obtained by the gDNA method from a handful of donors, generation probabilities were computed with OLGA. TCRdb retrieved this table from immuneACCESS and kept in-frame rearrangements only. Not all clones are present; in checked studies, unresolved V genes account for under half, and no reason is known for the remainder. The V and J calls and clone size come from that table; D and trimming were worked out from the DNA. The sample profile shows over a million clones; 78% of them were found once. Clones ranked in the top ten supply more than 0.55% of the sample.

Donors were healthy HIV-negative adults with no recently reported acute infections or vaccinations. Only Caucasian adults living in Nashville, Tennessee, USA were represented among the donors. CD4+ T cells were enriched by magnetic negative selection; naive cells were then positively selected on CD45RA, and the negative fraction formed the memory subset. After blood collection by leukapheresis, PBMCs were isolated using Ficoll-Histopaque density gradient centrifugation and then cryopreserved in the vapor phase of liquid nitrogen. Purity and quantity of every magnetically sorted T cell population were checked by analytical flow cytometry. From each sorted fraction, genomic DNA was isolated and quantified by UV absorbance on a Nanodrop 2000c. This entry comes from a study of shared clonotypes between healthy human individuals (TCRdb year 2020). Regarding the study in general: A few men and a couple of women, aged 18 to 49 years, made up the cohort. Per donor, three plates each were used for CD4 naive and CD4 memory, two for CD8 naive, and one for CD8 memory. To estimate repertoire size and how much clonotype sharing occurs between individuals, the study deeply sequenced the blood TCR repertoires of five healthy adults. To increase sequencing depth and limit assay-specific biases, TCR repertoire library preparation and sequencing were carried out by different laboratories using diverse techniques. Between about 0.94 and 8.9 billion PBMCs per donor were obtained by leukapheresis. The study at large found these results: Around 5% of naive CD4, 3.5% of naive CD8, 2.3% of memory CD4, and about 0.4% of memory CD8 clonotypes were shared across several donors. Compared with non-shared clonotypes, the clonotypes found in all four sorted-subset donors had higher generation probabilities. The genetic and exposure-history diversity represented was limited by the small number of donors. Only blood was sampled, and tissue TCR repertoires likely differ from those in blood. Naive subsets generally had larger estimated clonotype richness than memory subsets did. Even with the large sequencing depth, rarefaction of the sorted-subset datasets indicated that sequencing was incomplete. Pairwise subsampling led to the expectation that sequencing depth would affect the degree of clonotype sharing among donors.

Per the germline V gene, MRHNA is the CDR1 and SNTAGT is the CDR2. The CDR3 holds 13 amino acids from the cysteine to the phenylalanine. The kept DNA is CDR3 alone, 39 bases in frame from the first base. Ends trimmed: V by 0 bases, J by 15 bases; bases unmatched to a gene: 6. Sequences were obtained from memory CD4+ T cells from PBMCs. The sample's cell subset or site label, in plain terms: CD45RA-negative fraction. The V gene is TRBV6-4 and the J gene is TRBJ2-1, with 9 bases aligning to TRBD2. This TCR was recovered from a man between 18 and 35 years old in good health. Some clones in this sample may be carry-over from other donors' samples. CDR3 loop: CASSDSRAGGLFF. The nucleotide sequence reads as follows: TGTGCCAGCAGTGACTCCCGGGCGGGAGGGCTGTTCTTC.